This paragraph covers one T cell receptor (beta chain) sequence. Its cognate antigen is unknown. The data stem from a study of a mutant IDH1 vaccine in newly diagnosed glioma. Study information: Patients began vaccination 4-6 weeks after radiotherapy alone, or with temozolomide cycles.

Time point meaning: week 35, safety follow-up. Vaccinated patients received 300 ug of mutant IDH1 20-mer peptide per dose, with topical imiquimod. Eight vaccinations went to patients in weeks 1, 3, 5, 7, 11, 15, 19, 23. Sequencing used immunoSEQ multiplex PCR; TCRdb keeps in-frame clones, though not all of them. The sample lists fewer than 90,000 clones, approximately 84% seen once, with around 12% in the top ten. Sequenced material: PBMCs, taken from a glioma patient whose treatment included an IDH1 peptide vaccine. The source of this sequence is a man between 18 and 29 years old with glioma.

In DNA form, the CDR3 reads TGCAGCGTCCCGGCGGGGACAGGGAAACACTATGGCTACACCTTC. Protein: CSVPAGTGKHYGYTF. The chain carries TRBV29-1 and TRBJ1-2; TRBD1 agrees at 9 bases. V trimming: 6 bases; J trimming: 3 bases; junction bases outside the gene matches: 11. The germline gives CDR1 SQVTM, CDR2 ANQGSEA. The CDR3 spans 15 residues.